The text below deals with one T cell receptor beta chain. This clone was found a few times. Its cognate antigen has yet to be identified. No quality values exist for individual bases; no much larger clone is one base distant. A single peripheral blood draw of around 120 mL on average was collected from each donor into heparinised tubes. A BD FACSAria II was used to sort naive, central memory, regulatory and stem cell-like memory CD4+ T cells with a panel that included CD45RO, CCR7, CD25, CD127, CD95 and CD27. A purity above 98% was achieved for all sorted populations. PBMCs were separated immediately by Lymphoprep density gradient centrifugation and were stained directly, without being cultured. So that batch effects would be minimized, each experiment stained and sorted samples in pairs, pairing one healthy donor with one patient. The data were obtained in a study of beta chain features in type 1 diabetes (dated by TCRdb to between 2017 and 2018). Study-wide context: Mean age, gender distribution, total cell number and subset yield were not different between patients and healthy donors. A total of 85 million to 110 million sorted cells were examined across all samples, and RNA yield correlated strongly with the number of cells per subset. The study compared the TCRB repertoires of sorted circulating CD4+ T cell subsets in recently diagnosed type 1 diabetes patients with those in matched healthy donors. Regulatory and stem cell-like memory subsets were obtained from only 8 patients and about 8 healthy donors, while naive and central memory subsets were obtained from all 30 or so donors.

The V and J ends are trimmed by 4 bases and 4 bases, leaving 18 bases between them. CDR1 and CDR2, looked up from the germline V gene, are KGHSH and LQKENI. The CDR3 covers 16 residues, taking in both the cysteine and the phenylalanine. Only the CDR3 part of the read is kept: 48 bases, read in frame from the first base. The research as a whole found: Only small numbers of individuals were included in the HLA sub-analyses, which left unresolved whether HLA type had any influence on TCRB rearrangement. Naive, central memory and regulatory TCRB repertoires appeared more similar among patients than among healthy donors. Because cDNA rather than genomic DNA was sequenced, highly expressing activated cells could have been over-represented, although no difference in activation and CD3 levels was found between groups. A moderate but significant shortening of TCRB CDR3 length was observed in type 1 diabetes patients in all four CD4+ subsets. At VDJ recombination sites, patients with type 1 diabetes made fewer insertions and deleted more nucleotides, a pattern implying thymic rearrangement abnormalities. PCR may preferentially amplify shorter templates, but because patient and control samples were amplified and corrected together, any resulting skew would affect both groups equally.

All of the isolated RNA was reverse transcribed with the High Capacity cDNA Reverse Transcription Kit, so expressed TCRB transcripts were sequenced. Deep immunoSEQ sequencing was performed on naive, central memory and regulatory T cell samples, with an average of roughly 3.3 million total reads per sample. Sorted cells were lysed in RLT buffer and RNA was extracted with DNase-treated RNeasy Micro or Mini kits, depending on cell number. Each cell subset was processed separately to prevent cross-contamination, with patient and healthy donor samples processed together. The immunoSEQ multiplex PCR was used to amplify TCRB sequences from cDNA, generating 87-bp fragments that spanned the CDR3 region. Sequencing of the amplicons was performed on the Illumina HiSeq platform. On the authors' methods: Synthetic template baselines were used to correct PCR bias computationally, reads within Hamming distance 2 were collapsed together, and singletons that could not be merged were discarded. Reads were aligned against IMGT to assign V, D and J genes, CDR3 length and insertions or deletions at six rearrangement sites. Within each subset, clonotype counts were normalized to sorted cell number, and only after that were true diversity and Gini coefficients computed with the tcR R package. Repertoire sharing was quantified using the overlap coefficient calculated on TCRB nucleotide sequences. This immuneACCESS table, as held by TCRdb, lists in-frame sequences with V and J called but not all clones. Of the missing ones, under half trace to an unresolved V gene in checked studies; the others have no known cause. That table supplies the V and J calls and clone size; D and trimming were determined from the DNA. For this sample the table gives 120,000 or so clones, of which about 16% were detected only once. The ten largest clones add up to 2% to 2.5% of the sample.

Sequences were obtained from central memory CD4+ T cells from blood. The receptor was isolated from a man aged 25 to 40 with type 1 diabetes. The sequence links TRBV18 to TRBJ2-3; D gene: possibly TRBD1, on 5 matching bases. Here the CDR3 is given as CASSRGANWKADTQYF. In nucleotides, the sequence is TGTGCCAGCTCACGTGGGGCCAATTGGAAGGCAGATACGCAGTATTTT.